This T cell receptor beta chain was found in a study of CD8+CD57+ T cells in acquired aplastic anemia (dated 2018 in TCRdb). Study-level background: DNA extracted from sorted CD4+ and CD8+ cells had a mean of approximately 3 ug, with a range of roughly 0.18 to 27.4 ug.

TCR beta VDJ combination and CDR3 sequence profiling used genomic DNA as the template. TCR repertoire sequencing was run on an Illumina HiSeq 2000. In the authors' own workflow: Repertoires were assessed using TRBV/TRBJ rearrangement plots, CDR3 size and DJ length profiles, and Simpson's diversity index. Whichever DNA sequence was most abundant in the deep sequencing data was defined as the immunodominant clone. CDR3 amino acid sequences were screened for sharing across subjects and were compared with published repertoires and the VDJdb database. Clones were called with MiXCR by TCRdb after fastp trimmed the public reads at Q25, and only in-frame beta chains were retained. Each entry merges the rows of one CDR3 protein and shows their most common DNA and genes. TCRdb's processing, not the authors', yielded these V and J calls. In this sample the table shows about 190,000 distinct CDR3 sequences, around 66% of which occur a single time. Of the sample, roughly 46% is held by the ten largest clones.

Comments on this clonotype: Its cognate antigen has yet to be identified. No clone much larger than this one lies a single base away; base qualities are absent.

Deletion took 0 bases off V and 6 bases off J, with a span of 11 bases between the germline ends. The CDR3 holds 14 amino acids from the cysteine to the phenylalanine. The kept DNA is CDR3 alone, 42 bases in frame from the first base. Taken from the germline V gene, the CDR1 and CDR2 loops are LGHNA and YNFKEQ. The study deep-sequenced TCR repertoires of sorted CD4+ and CD8+ blood T cells from severe aplastic anemia patients and healthy subjects. Ficoll-Paque density gradient centrifugation was used to isolate peripheral blood mononuclear cells. Before DNA extraction, CD4+ and CD8+ T cells were sorted with FACS or magnetic beads. The paper's findings and limits, for the study overall: Although 25 to 30 CD8+ CDR3 sequences were shared by patients and controls, these sequences appeared highly expressed in patients and within the immunodominant clones of patients. Patients and healthy controls showed no significant difference in CD8+ Simpson's diversity (P=0.060).

In this chain, TRBV4-2 is recombined with TRBJ1-2; a tentative D call is TRBD1 (5 bases match). The sequencing input was sorted CD4+, CD8+, or CD8+CD57+ T cells (not recorded which) from PBMCs. The source of this sequence is a human donor with severe aplastic anemia or a healthy control (not recorded which). The nucleotide sequence is TGTGCCAGCAGCCAAGATCAAGGGGTTAATGGCTACACCTTC. Translated, this is CASSQDQGVNGYTF.